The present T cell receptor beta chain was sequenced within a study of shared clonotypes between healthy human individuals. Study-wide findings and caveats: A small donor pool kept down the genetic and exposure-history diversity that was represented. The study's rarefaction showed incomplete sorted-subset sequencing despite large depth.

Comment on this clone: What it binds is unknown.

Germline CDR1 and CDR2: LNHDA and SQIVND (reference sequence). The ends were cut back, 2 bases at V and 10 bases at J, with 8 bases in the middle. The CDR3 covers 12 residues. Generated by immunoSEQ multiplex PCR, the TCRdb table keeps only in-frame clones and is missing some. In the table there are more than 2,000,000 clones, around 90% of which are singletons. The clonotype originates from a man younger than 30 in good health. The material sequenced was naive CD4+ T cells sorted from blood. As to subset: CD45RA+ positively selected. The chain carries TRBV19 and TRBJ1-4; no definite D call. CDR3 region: CASSINFGKLFF. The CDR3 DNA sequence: TGTGCCAGTAGTATAAATTTCGGAAAACTGTTTTTT.